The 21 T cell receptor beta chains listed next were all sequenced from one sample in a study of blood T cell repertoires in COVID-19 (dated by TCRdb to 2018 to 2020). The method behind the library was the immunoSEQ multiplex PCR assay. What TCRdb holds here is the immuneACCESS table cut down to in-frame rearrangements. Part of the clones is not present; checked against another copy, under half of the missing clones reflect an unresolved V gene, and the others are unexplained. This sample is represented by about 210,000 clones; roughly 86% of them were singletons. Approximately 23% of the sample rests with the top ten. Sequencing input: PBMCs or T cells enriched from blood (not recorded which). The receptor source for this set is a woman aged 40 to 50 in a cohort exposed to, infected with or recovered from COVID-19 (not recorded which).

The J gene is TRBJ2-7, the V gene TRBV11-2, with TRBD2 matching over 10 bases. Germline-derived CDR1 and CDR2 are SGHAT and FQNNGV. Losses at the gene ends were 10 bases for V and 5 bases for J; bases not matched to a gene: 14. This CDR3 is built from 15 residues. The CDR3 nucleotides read TGTGCCATCAGGACTAGCGGAGGGGCCCGGGACGAGCAGTACTTC. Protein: CAIRTSGGARDEQYF.

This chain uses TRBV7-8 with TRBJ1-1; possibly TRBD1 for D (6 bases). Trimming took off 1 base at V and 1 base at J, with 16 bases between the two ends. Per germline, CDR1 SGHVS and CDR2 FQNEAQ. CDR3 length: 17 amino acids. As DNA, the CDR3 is TGTGCCAGCAGCTTAGAGAGGGTTGGCAGGGGGAACACTGAAGCTTTCTTT. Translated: CASSLERVGRGNTEAFF.

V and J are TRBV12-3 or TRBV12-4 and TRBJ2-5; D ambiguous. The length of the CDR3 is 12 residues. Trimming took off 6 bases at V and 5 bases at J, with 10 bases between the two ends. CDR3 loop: CASSPTVETQYF. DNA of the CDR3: TGTGCCAGCAGCCCTACGGTGGAGACCCAGTACTTC.

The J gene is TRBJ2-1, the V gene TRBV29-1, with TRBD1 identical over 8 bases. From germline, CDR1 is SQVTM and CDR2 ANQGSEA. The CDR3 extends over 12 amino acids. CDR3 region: CRGQGSGNEQFF. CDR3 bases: TGCAGAGGACAGGGTAGTGGCAATGAGCAGTTCTTC.

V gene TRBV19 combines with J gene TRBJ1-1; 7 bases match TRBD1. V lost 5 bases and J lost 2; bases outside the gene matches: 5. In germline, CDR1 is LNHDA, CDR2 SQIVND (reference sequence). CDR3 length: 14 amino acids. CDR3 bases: TGTGCCAGTAGTGCGACAGGGTTAAACACTGAAGCTTTCTTT. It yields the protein CASSATGLNTEAFF.

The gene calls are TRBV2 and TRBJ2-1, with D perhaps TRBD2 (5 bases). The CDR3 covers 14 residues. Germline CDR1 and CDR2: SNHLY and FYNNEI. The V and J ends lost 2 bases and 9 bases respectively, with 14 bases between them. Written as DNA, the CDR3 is TGTGCCAGCAGTGAACTAGCAATAGCCACTGAGCAGTTCTTC. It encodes CASSELAIATEQFF.

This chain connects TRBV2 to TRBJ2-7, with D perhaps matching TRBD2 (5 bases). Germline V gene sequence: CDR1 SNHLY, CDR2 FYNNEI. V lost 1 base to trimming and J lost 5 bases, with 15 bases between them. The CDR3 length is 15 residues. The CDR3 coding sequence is TGTGCCAGCAGTGAAGTTAGGGAAATAGCGAACGAGCAGTACTTC. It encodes CASSEVREIANEQYF.

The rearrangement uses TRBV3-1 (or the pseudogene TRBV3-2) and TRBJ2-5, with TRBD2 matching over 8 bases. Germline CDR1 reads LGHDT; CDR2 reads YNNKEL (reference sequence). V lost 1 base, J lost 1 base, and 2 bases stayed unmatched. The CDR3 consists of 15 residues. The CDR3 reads CASSQAGGRQETQYF. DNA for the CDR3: TGTGCCAGCAGCCAAGCGGGGGGGCGCCAAGAGACCCAGTACTTC.

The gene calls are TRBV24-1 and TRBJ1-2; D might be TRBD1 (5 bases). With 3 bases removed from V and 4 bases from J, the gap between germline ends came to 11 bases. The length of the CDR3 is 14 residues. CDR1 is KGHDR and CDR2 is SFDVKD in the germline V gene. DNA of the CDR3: TGTGCCACCAGTGATCATACAGGAGTCTATGGCTACACCTTC. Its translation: CATSDHTGVYGYTF.

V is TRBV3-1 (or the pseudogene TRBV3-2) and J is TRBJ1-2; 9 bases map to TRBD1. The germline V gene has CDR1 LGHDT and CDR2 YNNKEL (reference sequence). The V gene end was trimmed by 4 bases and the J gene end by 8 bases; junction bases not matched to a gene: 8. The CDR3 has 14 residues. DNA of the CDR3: TGTGCCAGCAGCCCGGGGGACAGGGCAGGGGGCTACACCTTC. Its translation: CASSPGDRAGGYTF.

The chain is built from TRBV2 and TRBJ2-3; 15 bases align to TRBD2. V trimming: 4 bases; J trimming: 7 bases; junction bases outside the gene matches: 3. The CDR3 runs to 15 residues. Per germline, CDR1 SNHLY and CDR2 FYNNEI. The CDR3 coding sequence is TGTGCCAGCAGTGTGGGACTAGCGGGAGGAAATACGCAGTATTTT. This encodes CASSVGLAGGNTQYF.

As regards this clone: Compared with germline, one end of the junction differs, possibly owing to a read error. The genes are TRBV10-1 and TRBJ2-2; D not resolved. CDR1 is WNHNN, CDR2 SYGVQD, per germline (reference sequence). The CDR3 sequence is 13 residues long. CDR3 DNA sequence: TGCGCCAGCAGCCACACTAACACCGGAGAGCTGTTTTTT. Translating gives CASSHTNTGELFF.

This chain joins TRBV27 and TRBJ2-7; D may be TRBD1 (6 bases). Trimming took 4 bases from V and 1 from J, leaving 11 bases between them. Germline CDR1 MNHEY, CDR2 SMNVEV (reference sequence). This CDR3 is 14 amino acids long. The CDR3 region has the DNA TGTGCCAGCAGTTGGGCCAGGGGTTCCTACGAGCAGTACTTC. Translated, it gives CASSWARGSYEQYF.

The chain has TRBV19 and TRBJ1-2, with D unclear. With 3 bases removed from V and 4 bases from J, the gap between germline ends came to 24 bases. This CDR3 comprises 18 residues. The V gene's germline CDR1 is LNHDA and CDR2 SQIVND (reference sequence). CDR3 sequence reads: CASSIKIMGRSPVYGYTF. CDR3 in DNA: TGTGCCAGTAGTATCAAAATAATGGGCAGGTCTCCGGTCTATGGCTACACCTTC.

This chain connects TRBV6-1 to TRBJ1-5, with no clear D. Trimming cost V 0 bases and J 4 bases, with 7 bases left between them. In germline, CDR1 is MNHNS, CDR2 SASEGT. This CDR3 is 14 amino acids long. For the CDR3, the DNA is TGTGCCAGCAGTGAAGCCGGGTTAAATCAGCCCCAGCATTTT. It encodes CASSEAGLNQPQHF.

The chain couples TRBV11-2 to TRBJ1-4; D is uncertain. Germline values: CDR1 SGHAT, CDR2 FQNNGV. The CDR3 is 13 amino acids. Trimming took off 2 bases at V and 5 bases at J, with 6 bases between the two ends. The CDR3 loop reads CASSLIGNEKLFF. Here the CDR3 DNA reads TGTGCCAGCAGCTTAATTGGCAATGAAAAACTGTTTTTT.

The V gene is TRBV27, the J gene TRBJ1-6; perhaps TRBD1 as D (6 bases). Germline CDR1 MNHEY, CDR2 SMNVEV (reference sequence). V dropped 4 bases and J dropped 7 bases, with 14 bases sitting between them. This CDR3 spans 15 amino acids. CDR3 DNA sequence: TGTGCCAGCAGTTCCTCAGACAGGATAAATTCACCCCTCCACTTT. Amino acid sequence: CASSSSDRINSPLHF.

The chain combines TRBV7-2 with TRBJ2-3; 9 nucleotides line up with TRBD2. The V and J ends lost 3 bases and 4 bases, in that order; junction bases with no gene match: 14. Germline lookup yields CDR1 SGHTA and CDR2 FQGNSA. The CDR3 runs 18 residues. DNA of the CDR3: TGTGCCAGCAGCTTCAGGGTGGGAGCTAGCGGGGATGCAGATACGCAGTATTTT. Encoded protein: CASSFRVGASGDADTQYF.

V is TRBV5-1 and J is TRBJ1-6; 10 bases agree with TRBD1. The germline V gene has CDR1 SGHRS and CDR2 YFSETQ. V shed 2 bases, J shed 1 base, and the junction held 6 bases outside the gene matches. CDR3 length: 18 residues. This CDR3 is CASSLAGQGRSYNSPLHF. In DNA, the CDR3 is TGCGCCAGCAGCTTAGCGGGACAGGGGAGATCCTATAATTCACCCCTCCACTTT.

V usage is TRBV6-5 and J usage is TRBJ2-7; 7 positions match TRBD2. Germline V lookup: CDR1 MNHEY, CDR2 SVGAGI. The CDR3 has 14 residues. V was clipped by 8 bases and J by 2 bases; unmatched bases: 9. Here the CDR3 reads CASGPLGGAYEQYF. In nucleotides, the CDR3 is TGTGCCAGCGGACCCTTGGGGGGGGCCTACGAGCAGTACTTC.

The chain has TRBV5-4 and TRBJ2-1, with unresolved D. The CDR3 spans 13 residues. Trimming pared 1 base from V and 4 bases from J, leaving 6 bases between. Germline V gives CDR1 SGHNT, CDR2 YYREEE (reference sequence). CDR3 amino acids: CASSLNSYNEQFF. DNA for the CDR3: TGTGCCAGCAGCTTGAACAGTTACAATGAGCAGTTCTTC.